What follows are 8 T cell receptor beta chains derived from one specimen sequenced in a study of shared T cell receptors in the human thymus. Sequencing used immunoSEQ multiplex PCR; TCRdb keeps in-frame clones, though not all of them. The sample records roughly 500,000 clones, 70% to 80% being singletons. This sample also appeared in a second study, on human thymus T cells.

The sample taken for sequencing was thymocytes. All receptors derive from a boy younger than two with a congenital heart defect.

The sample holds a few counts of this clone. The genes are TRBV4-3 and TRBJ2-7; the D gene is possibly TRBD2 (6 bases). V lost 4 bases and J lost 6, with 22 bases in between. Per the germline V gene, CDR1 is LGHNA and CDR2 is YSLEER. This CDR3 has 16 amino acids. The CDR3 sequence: CASSRGTRGRGSEQYF. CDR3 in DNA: TGCGCCAGCAGCCGCGGGACTCGCGGGCGGGGTAGCGAGCAGTACTTC.

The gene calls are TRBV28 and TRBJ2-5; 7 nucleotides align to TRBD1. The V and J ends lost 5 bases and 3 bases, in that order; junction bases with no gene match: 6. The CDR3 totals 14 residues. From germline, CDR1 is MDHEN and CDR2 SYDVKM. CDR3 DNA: TGTGCCAGCAGTCCACCGACAGGGAAAGAGACCCAGTACTTC. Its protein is CASSPPTGKETQYF.

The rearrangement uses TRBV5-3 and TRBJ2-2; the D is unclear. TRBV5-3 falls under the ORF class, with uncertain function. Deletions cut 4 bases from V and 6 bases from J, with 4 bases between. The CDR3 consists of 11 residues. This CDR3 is CARSTAGELFF. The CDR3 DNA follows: TGTGCCAGAAGCACGGCCGGGGAGCTGTTTTTT.

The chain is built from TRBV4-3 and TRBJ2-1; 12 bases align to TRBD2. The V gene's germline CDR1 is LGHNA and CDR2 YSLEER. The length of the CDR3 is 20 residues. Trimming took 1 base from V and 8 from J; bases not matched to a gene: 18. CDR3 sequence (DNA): TGCGCCAGCAGCCAAGCCGAAACTAGCGGGAGGCCCAAATGTGGGCATGAGCAGTTCTTC. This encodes CASSQAETSGRPKCGHEQFF.

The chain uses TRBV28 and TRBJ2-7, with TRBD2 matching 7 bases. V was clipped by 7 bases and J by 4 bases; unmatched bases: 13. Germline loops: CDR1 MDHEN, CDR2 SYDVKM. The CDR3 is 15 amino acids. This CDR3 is CASTKIPGLKYEQYF. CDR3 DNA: TGTGCCAGCACCAAAATACCGGGACTAAAATACGAGCAGTACTTC.

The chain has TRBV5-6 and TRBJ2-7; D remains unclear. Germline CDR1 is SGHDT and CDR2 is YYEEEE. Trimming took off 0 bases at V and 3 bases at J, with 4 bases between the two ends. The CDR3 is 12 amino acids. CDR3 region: CASSLGDYEQYF. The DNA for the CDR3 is TGTGCCAGCAGCTTGGGAGACTACGAGCAGTACTTC. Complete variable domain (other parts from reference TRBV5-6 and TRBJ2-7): DAGVTQSPTHLIKTRGQQVTLRCSPKSGHDTVSWYQQALGQGPQFIFQYYEEEERQRGNFPDRFSGHQFPNYSSELNVNALLLGDSALYLCASSLGDYEQYFGPGTRLTVT.

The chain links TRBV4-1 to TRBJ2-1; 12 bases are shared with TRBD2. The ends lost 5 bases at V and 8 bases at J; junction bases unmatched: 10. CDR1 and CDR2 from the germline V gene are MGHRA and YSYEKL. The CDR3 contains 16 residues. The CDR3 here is CASSTLAGGFFDEQFF. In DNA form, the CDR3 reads TGCGCCAGCAGCACACTAGCGGGGGGTTTCTTCGATGAGCAGTTCTTC.

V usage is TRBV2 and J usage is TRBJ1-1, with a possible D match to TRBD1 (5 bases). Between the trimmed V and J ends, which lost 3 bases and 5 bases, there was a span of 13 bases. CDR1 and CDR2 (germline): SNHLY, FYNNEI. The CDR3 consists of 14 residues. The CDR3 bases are TGTGCCAGCAGTGAGCAGGGCTCGGAGACTGAAGCTTTCTTT. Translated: CASSEQGSETEAFF.